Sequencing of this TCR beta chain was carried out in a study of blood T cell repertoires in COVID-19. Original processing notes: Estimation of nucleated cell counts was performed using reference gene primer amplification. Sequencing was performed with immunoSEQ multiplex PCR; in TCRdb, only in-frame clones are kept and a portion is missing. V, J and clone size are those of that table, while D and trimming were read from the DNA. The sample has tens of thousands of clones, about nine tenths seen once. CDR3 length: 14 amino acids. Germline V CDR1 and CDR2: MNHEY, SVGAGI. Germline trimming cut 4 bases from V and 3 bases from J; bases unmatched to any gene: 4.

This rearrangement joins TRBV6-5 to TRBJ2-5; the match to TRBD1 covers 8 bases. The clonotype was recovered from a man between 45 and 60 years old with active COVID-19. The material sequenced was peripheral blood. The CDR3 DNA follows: TGTGCCAGCAGTTCAACAGGGGGAAAAGAGACCCAGTACTTC. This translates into CASSSTGGKETQYF.